This T cell receptor beta chain came from a study of blood T cell repertoires in COVID-19. Overall study: Spain, Italy and the United States supplied samples that represented acute and convalescent COVID-19. From T cells, B-cell-depleted T cells, or PBMCs came the material, which was cDNA or gDNA.

This CDR3 contains 15 residues. CDR1 and CDR2 from the germline V gene are SGHTA and FQGNSA. Germline trimming cut 5 bases from V and 2 bases from J; bases unmatched to any gene: 6. Methods used by the authors: Amplification from reference gene primers served as the basis for estimated nucleated cell counts. TCRdb's table, derived via immunoSEQ multiplex PCR, lists solely in-frame clones and lacks some. Clone size and the V and J calls come from that table; the DNA yielded D and trimming. The sample yields approximately 92,000 clones, around 81% seen once. The sequenced material came from peripheral blood. The chain links TRBV7-2 to TRBJ1-2, with 9 bases fitting TRBD1. The sequence came from a man between 60 and 70 years old with acute or convalescent COVID-19. The CDR3 nucleotides read TGTGCCAGCAGCCAAGCAACAGGGGGCAACTATGGCTACACCTTC. Translation: CASSQATGGNYGYTF.